The clone carrying this T cell receptor (delta chain) was detected only a few times. No antigen is known for it. This sample is part of a study of Vδ1+ human thymocytes. Whole-study results and caveats: In the thymus, TRG and TRD repertoires looked highly polyclonal with Gaussian CDR3 lengths.

CDR1 is TSWWSYY and CDR2 is QGS in the germline V gene. V was pared by 3 bases and J by 0 bases, with 15 bases of the junction left unmatched. This CDR3 has 19 amino acids. RNA was extracted from the cells and then reverse transcribed. Pooled V-gene forward primers with one constant-region reverse primer generated the CDR3 amplicons by multiplex PCR. TCRdb reprocessed the multiplex PCR reads using CATT. Of about 73,000 delta-chain clones listed, approximately 30% are singletons. The sequence derives from a boy under two years old who had congenital heart surgery. The V and J genes are TRDV1 and TRDJ1; TRDD2 matches 8 bases. The sample comprised Vdelta1+ gamma-delta thymocytes from the thymus. Stated subset: FACS-sorted CD3+ TCRalphabeta- TCRVdelta1+ TCRVdelta2- thymocytes. DNA for the CDR3: TGTGCTCTTGGGGAGCCGCTTCCTACCAACCTCGCGTACACCGATAAACTCATCTTT. Translated, it gives CALGEPLPTNLAYTDKLIF.